This TCR beta chain came from a study of shared clonotypes between healthy human individuals (dated by TCRdb to the early 2020s). As for the study more broadly: A couple of women and three men aged 18 to 49 years were included in the cohort. Each donor's leukapheresis produced roughly between roughly 0.85 and 10 billion PBMCs. Per donor, three plates each were used for CD4 naive and CD4 memory, two for CD8 naive, and one for CD8 memory. Blood TCR repertoires of a handful of healthy adults were deeply sequenced to estimate repertoire size and the extent of clonotype sharing between individuals. To increase sequencing depth and limit assay-specific biases, TCR repertoire library preparation and sequencing were carried out by different laboratories using diverse techniques. Paper-wide results and their limitations: Compared with non-shared clonotypes, the clonotypes found in all four sorted-subset donors had higher generation probabilities. Because the study included only a small number of donors, the genetic and exposure-history diversity represented was limited. Naive subsets generally had larger estimated clonotype richness than memory subsets did. Only blood was sampled, and tissue TCR repertoires likely differ from those in blood. Based on pairwise subsampling, the degree of clonotype sharing among donors was expected to be affected by sequencing depth. Roughly 5.2% of naive CD4, around 3.6% of naive CD8, around 2.3% of memory CD4, and more than 0.35% of memory CD8 clonotypes were shared across several donors. Even with the large sequencing depth, rarefaction of the sorted-subset datasets indicated that sequencing was incomplete.

The donors were healthy, HIV-negative adults who had no recently reported acute infections or vaccinations. Only Caucasian adults living in Nashville, Tennessee, USA were represented among the donors. CD4+ T cells were enriched through magnetic negative selection, after which naive cells were positively selected on CD45RA and the remaining negative fraction served as the memory subset. Blood was collected by leukapheresis, and PBMCs were isolated by Ficoll-Histopaque density gradient centrifugation and then cryopreserved in liquid nitrogen vapor phase. Analytical flow cytometry was used to check the purity and quantity of each magnetically sorted T cell population. Each sorted fraction had its genomic DNA isolated and then quantified by UV absorbance on a Nanodrop 2000c. A word on this clone: What antigen it recognizes has not been identified. Base qualities are missing; no much larger clone stands one base away.

The V end loses 6 bases and the J end loses 5 bases, and a stretch of 14 bases separates them. CDR1 MDHEN and CDR2 SYDVKM are derived from the germline V gene. The CDR3, from cysteine to phenylalanine, totals 15 residues. The CDR3 DNA has 45 bases and is translated from base 1. Using the deep immunoSEQ assay, multiplex PCR amplified TCR CDR3 regions from genomic DNA. Genomic DNA extracted from each cell subset was distributed evenly over all wells of several immunoSEQ 96-well plates, and each plate served as one replicate. For sorted subsets, around 0.2 ug genomic DNA, equal to 25,000 to 35,000 T cell genomes, was loaded into each replicate PCR. Purified libraries were measured with a Qubit 3.0 fluorometer, size-checked on a Bioanalyzer 2100, and measured again with the KAPA Library Quantification kit. A separate single-read 150-cycle Illumina NextSeq 550 flow cell was used to sequence each immunoSEQ 96-well plate. Regarding the original processing steps: Because the immunoSEQ output held only junctional sequences and lacked quality scores, the filtering could not match the filtering applied to full-length reads. Sequences were annotated with PyIR, a Python wrapper for IgBLAST v1.9, and V/J genes and CDR3 were assigned using IMGT germline references. Reads were filtered out if the reads had weak V/J assignments (E-value above 1e-6), no CDR3, stop codons, out-of-frame junctions, or ambiguous translated residues. A V3J clonotype was defined by an identical inferred V gene, J gene, and CDR3 amino acid sequence. The percentage overlap between two repertoires was calculated by dividing the number of shared unique clonotypes by the size of the smaller repertoire. Three approaches were used to assess repertoire richness: RTK rarefaction, the Chao1 estimator, and Recon v2.1 estimates of unobserved clonotypes. OLGA was used to compute generation probabilities for all TCRbeta clonotypes that the gDNA method yielded from a handful of donors. TCRdb took over this immuneACCESS table, retaining in-frame rearrangements with V and J assigned. Such tables are incomplete; in checked studies, under half of the missing clones stem from an unresolved V gene, and the remainder is unexplained. D and trimming were read from the DNA, whereas the V and J calls and clone size are those reported in that table. Recorded for this sample are some 650,000 clones; approximately 97% of them occurred a single time. Jointly, the top ten make up 0.057% of the sample.

Sequenced material: naive CD4+ T cells sorted from blood. The meaning of the sample's cell subset or site label: CD45RA+ positively selected. The rearranged chain carries TRBV28 and TRBJ1-6, with TRBD1 as a weak D call on 5 bases. This receptor was taken from a woman aged 30 to 39 in good health. Read as DNA, the sequence is TGTGCCAGCAGGCTACAGGACCTTCATAATTCACCCCTCCACTTT. Its protein reads: CASRLQDLHNSPLHF.